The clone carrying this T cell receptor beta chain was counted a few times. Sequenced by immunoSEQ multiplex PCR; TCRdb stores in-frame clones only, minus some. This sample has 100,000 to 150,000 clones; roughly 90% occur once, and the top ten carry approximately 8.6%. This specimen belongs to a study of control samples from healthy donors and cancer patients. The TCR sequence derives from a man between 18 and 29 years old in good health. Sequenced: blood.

CDR3 residues: CASSLSGRNSPLHF. For the CDR3, the DNA is TGTGCCAGCAGCTTATCAGGGAGGAATTCACCCCTCCACTTT. J is TRBJ1-6 and V is TRBV7-9; TRBD1 might be the D (5 bases). The CDR3 has 14 residues. Trimming removed 2 bases at V and 7 bases at J, with 9 bases between. Germline-derived CDR1 and CDR2 are SEHNR and FQNEAQ (reference sequence).